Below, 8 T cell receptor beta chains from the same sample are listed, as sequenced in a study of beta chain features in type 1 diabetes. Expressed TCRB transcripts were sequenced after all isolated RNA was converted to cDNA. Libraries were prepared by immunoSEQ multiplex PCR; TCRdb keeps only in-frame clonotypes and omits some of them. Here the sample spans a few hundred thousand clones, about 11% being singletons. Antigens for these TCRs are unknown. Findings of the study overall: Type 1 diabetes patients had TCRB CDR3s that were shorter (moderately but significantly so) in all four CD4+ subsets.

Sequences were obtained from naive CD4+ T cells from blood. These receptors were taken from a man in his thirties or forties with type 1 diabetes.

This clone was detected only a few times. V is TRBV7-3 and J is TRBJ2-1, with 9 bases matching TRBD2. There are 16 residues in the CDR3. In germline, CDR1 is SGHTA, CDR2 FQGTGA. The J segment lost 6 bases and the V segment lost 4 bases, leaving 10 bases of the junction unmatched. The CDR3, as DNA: TGTGCCAGCAGCTCCCGACCCGCGGGGGGGCCCAATGAGCAGTTCTTC. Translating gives CASSSRPAGGPNEQFF.

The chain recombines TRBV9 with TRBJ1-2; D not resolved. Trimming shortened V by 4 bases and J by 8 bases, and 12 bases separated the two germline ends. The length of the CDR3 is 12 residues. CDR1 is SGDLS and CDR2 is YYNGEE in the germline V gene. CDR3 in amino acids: CASSLEAGGYTF. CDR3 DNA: TGTGCCAGCAGCCTAGAGGCGGGGGGCTACACCTTC.

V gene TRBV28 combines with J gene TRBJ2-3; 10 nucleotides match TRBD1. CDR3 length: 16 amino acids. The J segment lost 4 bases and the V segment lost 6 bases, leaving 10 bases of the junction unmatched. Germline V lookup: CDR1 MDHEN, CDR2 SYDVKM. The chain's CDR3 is CASRRAGTGEPDTQYF. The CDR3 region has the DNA TGTGCCAGCAGAAGAGCCGGGACAGGGGAGCCAGATACGCAGTATTTT.

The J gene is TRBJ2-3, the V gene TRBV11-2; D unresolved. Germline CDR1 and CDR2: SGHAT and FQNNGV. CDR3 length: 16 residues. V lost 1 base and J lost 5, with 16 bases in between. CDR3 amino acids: CASSLGGAARGDTQYF. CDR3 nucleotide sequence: TGTGCCAGCAGCTTAGGCGGAGCCGCCCGCGGAGATACGCAGTATTTT.

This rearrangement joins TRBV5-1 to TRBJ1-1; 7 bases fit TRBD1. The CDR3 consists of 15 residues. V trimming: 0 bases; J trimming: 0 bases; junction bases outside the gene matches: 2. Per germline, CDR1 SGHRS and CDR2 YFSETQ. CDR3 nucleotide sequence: TGCGCCAGCAGCTTGGTACAGGGGCTGAACACTGAAGCTTTCTTT. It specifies CASSLVQGLNTEAFF.

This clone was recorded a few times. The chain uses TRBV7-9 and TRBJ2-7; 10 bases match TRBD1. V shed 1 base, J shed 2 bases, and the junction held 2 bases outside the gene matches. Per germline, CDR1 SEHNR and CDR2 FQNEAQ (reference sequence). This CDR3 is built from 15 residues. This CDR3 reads CASSLGTGGAYEQYF. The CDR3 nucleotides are TGTGCCAGCAGCTTAGGGACAGGGGGAGCCTACGAGCAGTACTTC.

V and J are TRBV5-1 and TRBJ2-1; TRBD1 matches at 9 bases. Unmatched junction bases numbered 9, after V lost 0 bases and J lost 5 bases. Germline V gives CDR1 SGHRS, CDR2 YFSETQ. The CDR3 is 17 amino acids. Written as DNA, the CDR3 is TGCGCCAGCAGCTTGGCACCCACGGGACAGGGCCACAATGAGCAGTTCTTC. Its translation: CASSLAPTGQGHNEQFF. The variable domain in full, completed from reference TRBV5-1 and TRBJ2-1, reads KAGVTQTPRYLIKTRGQQVTLSCSPISGHRSVSWYQQTPGQGLQFLFEYFSETQRNKGNFPGRFSGRQFSNSRSEMNVSTLELGDSALYLCASSLAPTGQGHNEQFFGPGTRLTVL.

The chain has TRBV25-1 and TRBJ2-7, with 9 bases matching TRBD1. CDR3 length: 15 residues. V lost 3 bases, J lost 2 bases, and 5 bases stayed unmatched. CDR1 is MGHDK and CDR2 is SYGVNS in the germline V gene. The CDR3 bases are TGTGCCAGCAGTGATTACAGGGGGCGCGCCTACGAGCAGTACTTC. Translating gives CASSDYRGRAYEQYF.